This is a list of T cell receptor beta chains from one sample in a study of blood T cell repertoires in COVID-19. Repertoires were generated with immunoSEQ multiplex PCR, while TCRdb's copy carries only in-frame clones and drops some. The sample carries about 190,000 clones, roughly four fifths recorded once. The sample taken for sequencing was peripheral blood. Receptors originate from a woman in her thirties or forties with acute or convalescent COVID-19. The CDR3 runs from the conserved cysteine through the conserved F or W. D genes are given only for firm matches. Clone size appears in some rows only: once, few, many, or a class for an expanded clone.

d_call	j_call	clone_size	v_call	cdr3_aa	cdr3_nt
TRBD1	TRBJ1-5	.	TRBV28	CASSLATGGRNQPQHF	TGTGCCAGCAGTTTGGCAACAGGGGGGCGCAATCAGCCCCAGCATTTT
.	TRBJ2-3	.	TRBV5-1	CASSLTATGDTQYF	TGCGCCAGCAGCTTGACGGCTACCGGGGATACGCAGTATTTT
TRBD1	TRBJ2-3	.	TRBV6-4	CASSDRTGGNVDTQYF	TGTGCCAGCAGTGACAGGACAGGGGGCAATGTAGATACGCAGTATTTT
.	TRBJ2-7	once	TRBV5-6	CASSLAGRLAYEQYF	TGTGCCAGCAGCTTGGCCGGCAGGTTAGCCTACGAGCAGTACTTC
TRBD1	TRBJ1-5	once	TRBV5-1	CASSKTGDSNQPQHF	TGCGCCAGCAGCAAGACAGGGGATAGCAATCAGCCCCAGCATTTT
TRBD1	TRBJ2-2	once	TRBV19	CASSDRGGTGELFF	TGTGCCAGTAGTGACAGGGGAGGAACCGGGGAGCTGTTTTTT
TRBD1	TRBJ1-3	.	TRBV28	CASSGQGLAGNTIYF	TGTGCCAGCAGTGGACAGGGGCTGGCTGGAAACACCATATATTTT
TRBD1	TRBJ2-3	.	TRBV30	CAWGTGGDTQYF	TGTGCTTGGGGGACAGGGGGGGATACGCAGTATTTT
TRBD1	TRBJ2-2	.	TRBV29-1	CSVPGQGARGLFF	TGCAGCGTTCCGGGACAGGGGGCGAGGGGGCTGTTTTTT
.	TRBJ2-7	.	TRBV5-4	CASSSPFRGNEQYF	TGTGCCAGCAGCTCCCCTTTCCGGGGGAACGAGCAGTACTTC
TRBD1	TRBJ2-1	.	TRBV5-1	CASSRSRQGGYNEQFF	TGCGCCAGCAGCCGGTCGCGACAGGGGGGATACAATGAGCAGTTCTTC
TRBD1	TRBJ1-6	once	TRBV6-1	CASSEGQGVYSPLHF	TGTGCCAGCAGTGAGGGACAGGGGGTTTATTCACCCCTCCACTTT
TRBD1	TRBJ1-3	.	TRBV7-9	CASRSGTGAGNTIYF	TGTGCCAGCAGGTCCGGGACAGGGGCTGGAAACACCATATATTTT
TRBD1	TRBJ1-4	.	TRBV28	CASGQGKLFF	TGTGCCAGCGGACAGGGAAAACTGTTTTTT
.	TRBJ1-4	.	TRBV6-5	CVSRGGSEKLFF	TGTGTTAGCCGGGGGGGGAGTGAAAAACTGTTTTTT
TRBD2	TRBJ2-1	.	TRBV9	CASSGGTRGNEQFF	TGTGCCAGCAGCGGCGGGACGCGGGGGAATGAGCAGTTCTTC
TRBD1	TRBJ1-2	once	TRBV15	CATSRPRQGLDYGYTF	TGTGCCACCAGCAGACCTAGACAGGGGTTGGACTATGGCTACACCTTC
.	TRBJ1-2	few	TRBV19	CASSIQYYGYTF	TGTGCCAGTAGTATCCAGTACTATGGCTACACCTTC
TRBD1	TRBJ2-7	few	TRBV9	CASSADRDSYEQYF	TGTGCCAGCAGCGCCGACCGGGACAGCTACGAGCAGTACTTC
.	TRBJ2-1	.	TRBV6-1	CASSDGASYNEQFF	TGTGCCAGCAGTGATGGGGCCTCCTACAATGAGCAGTTCTTC
TRBD2	TRBJ2-5	.	TRBV4-1	CASSQVATSGQETQYF	TGCGCCAGCAGCCAAGTGGCGACTAGCGGGCAAGAGACCCAGTACTTC
.	TRBJ2-3	.	TRBV15	CATSRDELGGDTQYF	TGTGCCACCAGCAGAGATGAGCTGGGCGGGGATACGCAGTATTTT
.	TRBJ1-4	.	TRBV4-1	CASSKTGVGGHNEKLFF	TGCGCCAGCAGCAAAACCGGAGTGGGGGGGCATAATGAAAAACTGTTTTTT
TRBD1	TRBJ1-5	.	TRBV3-1/TRBV3-2	CASSQPRDREYNQPQHF	TGTGCCAGCAGCCAACCCCGGGACAGGGAGTACAATCAGCCCCAGCATTTT
.	TRBJ1-2	.	TRBV5-1	CASSLLGTPLYGYTF	TGCGCCAGCAGCTTGTTAGGGACACCACTTTATGGCTACACCTTC
TRBD1	TRBJ1-2	.	TRBV5-1	CASSLGQGPGYTF	TGCGCCAGCAGCTTAGGACAGGGCCCCGGCTACACCTTC